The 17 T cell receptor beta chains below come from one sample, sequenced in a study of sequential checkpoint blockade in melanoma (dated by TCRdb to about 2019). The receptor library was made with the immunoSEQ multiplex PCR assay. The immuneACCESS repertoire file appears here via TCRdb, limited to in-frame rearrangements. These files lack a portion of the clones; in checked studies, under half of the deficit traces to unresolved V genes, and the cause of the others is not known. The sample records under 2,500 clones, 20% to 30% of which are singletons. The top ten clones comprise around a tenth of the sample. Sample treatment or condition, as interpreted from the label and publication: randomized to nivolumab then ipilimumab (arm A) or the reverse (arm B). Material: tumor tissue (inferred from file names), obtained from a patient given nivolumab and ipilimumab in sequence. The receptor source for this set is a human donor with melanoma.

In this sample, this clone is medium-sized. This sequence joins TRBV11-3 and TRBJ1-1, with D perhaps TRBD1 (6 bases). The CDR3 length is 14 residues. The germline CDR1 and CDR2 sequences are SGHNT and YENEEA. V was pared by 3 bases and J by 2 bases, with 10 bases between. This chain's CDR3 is CASSFYRDNTEAFF. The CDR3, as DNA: TGTGCCAGCAGCTTCTACAGGGATAACACTGAAGCTTTCTTT. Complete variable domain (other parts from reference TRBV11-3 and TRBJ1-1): EAGVVQSPRYKIIEKKQPVAFWCNPISGHNTLYWYLQNLGQGPELLIRYENEEAVDDSQLPKDRFSAERLKGVDSTLKIQPAELGDSAVYLCASSFYRDNTEAFFGQGTRLTVV.

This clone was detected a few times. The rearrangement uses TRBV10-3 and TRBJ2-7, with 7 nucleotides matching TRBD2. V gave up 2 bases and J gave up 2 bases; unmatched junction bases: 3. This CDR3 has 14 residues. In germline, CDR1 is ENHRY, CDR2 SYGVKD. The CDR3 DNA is TGTGCCATCAGTGAGCGCCGGGGGGCCTACGAGCAGTACTTC. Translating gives CAISERRGAYEQYF.

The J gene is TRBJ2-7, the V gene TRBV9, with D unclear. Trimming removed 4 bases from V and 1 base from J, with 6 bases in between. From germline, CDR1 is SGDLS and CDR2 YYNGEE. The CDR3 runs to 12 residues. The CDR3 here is CASSPGSYEQYF. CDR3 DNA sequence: TGTGCCAGCAGCCCTGGATCCTACGAGCAGTACTTC.

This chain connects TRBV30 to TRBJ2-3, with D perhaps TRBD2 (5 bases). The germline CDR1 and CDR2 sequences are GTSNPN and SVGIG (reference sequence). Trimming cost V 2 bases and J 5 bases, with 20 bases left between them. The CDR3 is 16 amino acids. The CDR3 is CAWSSPKPGLGDTQYF. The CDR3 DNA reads TGTGCCTGGAGTTCCCCGAAGCCGGGATTGGGAGATACGCAGTATTTT.

CDR3 nucleotide sequence: TGTGCCAGCAGGTGGGGACCTACCGAGGATACGCAGTATTTT. Encoded protein: CASRWGPTEDTQYF. The chain couples TRBV6-8 to TRBJ2-3; D is possibly TRBD1 or TRBD2 (5 bases each). The CDR3 consists of 14 residues. V was trimmed by 6 bases and J by 6 bases, leaving 16 bases between them. CDR1 is MNHGY, CDR2 SAAAGT, per germline.

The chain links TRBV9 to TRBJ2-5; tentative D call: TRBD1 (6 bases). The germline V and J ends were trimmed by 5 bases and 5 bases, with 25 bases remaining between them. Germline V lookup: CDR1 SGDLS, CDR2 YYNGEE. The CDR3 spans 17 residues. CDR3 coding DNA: TGTGCCAGCAGTGAACAGCTTGGCGTCTACAGGGAGGAGACCCAGTACTTC. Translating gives CASSEQLGVYREETQYF.

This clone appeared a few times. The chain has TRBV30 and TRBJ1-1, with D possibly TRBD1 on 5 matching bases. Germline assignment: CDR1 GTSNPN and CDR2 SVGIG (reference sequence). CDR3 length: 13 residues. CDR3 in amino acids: CARFRVGDTEAFF. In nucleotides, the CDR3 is TGTGCAAGGTTCCGCGTGGGGGACACTGAAGCTTTCTTT.

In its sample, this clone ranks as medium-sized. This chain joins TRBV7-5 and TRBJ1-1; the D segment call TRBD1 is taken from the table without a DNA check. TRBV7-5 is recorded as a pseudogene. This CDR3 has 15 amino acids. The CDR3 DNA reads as TGTGCCAGCAGCCCCTTACAGGGTACGAACACTGAAGCTTTCTTT. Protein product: CASSPLQGTNTEAFF.

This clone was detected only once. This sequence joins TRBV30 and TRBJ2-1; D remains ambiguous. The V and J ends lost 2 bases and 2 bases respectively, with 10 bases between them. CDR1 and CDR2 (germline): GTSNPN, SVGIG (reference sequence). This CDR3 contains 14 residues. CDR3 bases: TGTGCCTGGAGTAATGACCCGGCCTACAATGAGCAGTTCTTC. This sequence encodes CAWSNDPAYNEQFF. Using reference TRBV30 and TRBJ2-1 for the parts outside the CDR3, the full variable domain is SQTIHQWPATLVQPVGSPLSLECTVEGTSNPNLYWYRQAAGRGLQLLFYSVGIGQISSEVPQNLSASRPQDRQFILSSKKLLLSDSGFYLCAWSNDPAYNEQFFGPGTRLTVL.

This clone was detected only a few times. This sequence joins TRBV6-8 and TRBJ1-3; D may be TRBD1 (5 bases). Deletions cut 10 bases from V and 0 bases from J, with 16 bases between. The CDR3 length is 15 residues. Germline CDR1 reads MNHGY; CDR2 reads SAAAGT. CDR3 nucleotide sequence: TGTGCCATCAGCACCGACAGCGACTCTGGAAACACCATATATTTT. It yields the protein CAISTDSDSGNTIYF.

Here the CDR3 reads CASDRGAGANVLTF. CDR3 DNA: TGTGCCAGCGATCGGGGGGCTGGGGCCAACGTCCTGACTTTC. The chain is built from TRBV2 and TRBJ2-6; 7 nucleotides match TRBD2. CDR1 SNHLY and CDR2 FYNNEI come from the germline V gene. The CDR3 spans 14 residues. V lost 8 bases, J lost 2 bases, and 3 bases stayed unmatched.

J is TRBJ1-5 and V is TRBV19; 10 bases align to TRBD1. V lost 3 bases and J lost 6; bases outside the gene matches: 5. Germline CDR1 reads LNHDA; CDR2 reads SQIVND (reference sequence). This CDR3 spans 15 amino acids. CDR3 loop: CASSMPTGGGQPQHF. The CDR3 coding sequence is TGTGCCAGTAGTATGCCGACAGGGGGCGGTCAGCCCCAGCATTTT.

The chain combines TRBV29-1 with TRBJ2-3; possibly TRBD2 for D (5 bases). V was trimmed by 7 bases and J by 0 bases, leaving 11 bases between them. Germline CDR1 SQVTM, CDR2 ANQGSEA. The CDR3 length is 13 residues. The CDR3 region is CSARSGSTDTQYF. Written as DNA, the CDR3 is TGCAGCGCGCGAAGCGGCAGCACAGATACGCAGTATTTT.

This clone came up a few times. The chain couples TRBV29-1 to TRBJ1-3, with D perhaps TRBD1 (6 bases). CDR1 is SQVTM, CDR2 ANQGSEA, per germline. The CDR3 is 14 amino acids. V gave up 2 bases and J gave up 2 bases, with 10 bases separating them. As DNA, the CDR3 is TGCAGCGTTGAAATTGGACAGACTGGAAACACCATATATTTT. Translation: CSVEIGQTGNTIYF.

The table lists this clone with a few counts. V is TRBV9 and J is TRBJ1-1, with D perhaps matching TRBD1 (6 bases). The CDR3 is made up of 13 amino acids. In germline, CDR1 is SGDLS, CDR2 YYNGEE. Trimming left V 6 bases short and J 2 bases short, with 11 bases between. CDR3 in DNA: TGTGCCAGCACCACGACAGGAAACACTGAAGCTTTCTTT. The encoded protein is CASTTTGNTEAFF.

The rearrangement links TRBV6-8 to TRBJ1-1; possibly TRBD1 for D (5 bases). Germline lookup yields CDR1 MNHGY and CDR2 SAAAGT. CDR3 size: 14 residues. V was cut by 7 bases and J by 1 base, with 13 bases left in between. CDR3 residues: CASIKNRPNTEAFF. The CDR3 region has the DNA TGTGCCAGCATCAAGAACAGGCCGAACACTGAAGCTTTCTTT.

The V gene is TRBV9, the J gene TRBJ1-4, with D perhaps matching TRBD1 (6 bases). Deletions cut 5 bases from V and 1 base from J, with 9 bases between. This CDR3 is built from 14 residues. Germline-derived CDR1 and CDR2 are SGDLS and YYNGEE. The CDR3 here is CASSEQGTNEKLFF. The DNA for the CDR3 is TGTGCCAGCAGTGAACAGGGAACTAATGAAAAACTGTTTTTT.